The source of this TCR beta chain is a study of T cells in tuberculosis. Generated by immunoSEQ multiplex PCR, the TCRdb table keeps only in-frame clones and is missing some. The sample holds tens of thousands of clones, 70% to 90% seen once. Between the trimmed V and J ends, which lost 4 bases and 3 bases, there was a span of 6 bases. The length of the CDR3 is 12 residues. CDR1 and CDR2 from the germline V gene are MNHEY and SVGAGI. About this clone itself: The antigen is not known.

Findings and caveats of the study: Active tuberculosis cases were adults; controls were adolescents.

The time point is: new active TB diagnosis, blood taken before or within 7 days of starting treatment. HIV-seronegative South African adults aged 18 years or older had newly diagnosed active tuberculosis. V is TRBV6-5 and J is TRBJ1-1, with D maybe TRBD1 (6 bases). The sequence came from an adult with tuberculosis. The sample consisted of PBMCs, taken at tuberculosis diagnosis. As DNA, the CDR3 is TGTGCCAGCAGTTCAGGGGACACTGAAGCTTTCTTT. It translates to CASSSGDTEAFF.